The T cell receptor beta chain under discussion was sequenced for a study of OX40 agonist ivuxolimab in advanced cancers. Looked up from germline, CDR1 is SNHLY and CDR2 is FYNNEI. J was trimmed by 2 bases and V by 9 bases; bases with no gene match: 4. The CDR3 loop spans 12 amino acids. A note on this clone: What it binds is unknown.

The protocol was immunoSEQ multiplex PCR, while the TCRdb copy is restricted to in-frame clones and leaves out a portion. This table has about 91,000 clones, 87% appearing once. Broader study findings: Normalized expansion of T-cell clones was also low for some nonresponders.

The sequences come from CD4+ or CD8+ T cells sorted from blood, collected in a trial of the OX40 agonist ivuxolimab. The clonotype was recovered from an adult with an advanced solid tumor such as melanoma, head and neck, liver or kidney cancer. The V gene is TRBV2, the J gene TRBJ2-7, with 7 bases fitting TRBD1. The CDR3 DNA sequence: TGTGCCAGTGGACAGGAGGCCTACGAGCAGTACTTC. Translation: CASGQEAYEQYF.